The clone carrying this T cell receptor beta chain was found once. No antigen is known for it. The data derive from a study of cytomegalovirus exposure and HLA in healthy donors. Findings and limits, study-wide: Earlier findings revealed that most TCR beta V segments proved productive either about 87% or about 30% of the time. Later on, an analysis tied 18,000 or so TCR beta sequences to HLA alleles at 0.05 false discovery rate.

Both 60 Vbeta primers and 13 Jbeta primers went into the PCR. Repertoires were generated with immunoSEQ multiplex PCR, while TCRdb's copy carries only in-frame clones and drops some. The sample records a few hundred thousand clones, 92% being singletons. Healthy bone marrow donors made up the donors. Germline V gene sequence: CDR1 LGHNA, CDR2 YNFKEQ. The V and J ends lost 2 bases and 6 bases respectively, with 8 bases between them. The CDR3 covers 13 residues. The sequenced sample consisted of PBMCs. This TCR derives from a girl under 10 years old in good health and CMV-seronegative. The genes are TRBV4-2 and TRBJ2-1; perhaps TRBD2 as D (5 bases). CDR3 sequence reads: CASSQTLGNEQFF. Here the CDR3 DNA reads TGTGCCAGCAGCCAAACACTAGGCAATGAGCAGTTCTTC.